The 23 T cell receptor beta chains below were found in one sample sequenced in a study of Ad26.COV2.S vaccination and SARS-CoV-2 variants. Generated by immunoSEQ multiplex PCR, the TCRdb table keeps only in-frame clones and is missing some. The table includes around 300,000 clones, around 88% detected once. Treatment described: 15 to 20 received Ad26.COV2.S at low or high dose, single or two shots; five or six received placebo; per-sample allocation not given. The study sampled participants on day 63 after the first vaccine or placebo injection. This specimen consisted of peripheral blood, obtained in a trial of Ad26.COV2.S vaccine versus placebo. The origin of the receptors is a person between 18 and 59 years old who received the Ad26.COV2.S COVID-19 vaccine or a placebo.

V and J are TRBV7-9 and TRBJ1-1, with D unresolved. V was trimmed by 3 bases and J by 1 base, leaving 6 bases between them. This CDR3 region has 13 residues. In germline, CDR1 is SEHNR, CDR2 FQNEAQ (reference sequence). CDR3 coding DNA: TGTGCCAGCAGCTTTTCAGGGAACACTGAAGCTTTCTTT. Amino acid sequence: CASSFSGNTEAFF.

The gene calls are TRBV25-1 and TRBJ2-7, with a tentative D call TRBD2 (5 bases). The CDR3 consists of 13 residues. Germline V gene sequence: CDR1 MGHDK, CDR2 SYGVNS. V lost 5 bases and J lost 4, with 12 bases in between. The DNA for the CDR3 is TGTGCCAGCAGTTCCGGGGTAGGGTACGAGCAGTACTTC. Translated, it gives CASSSGVGYEQYF.

The chain combines TRBV3-1 (or the pseudogene TRBV3-2) with TRBJ1-1, with 9 nucleotides matching TRBD1. J was trimmed by 9 bases and V by 4 bases; bases with no gene match: 6. The CDR3 covers 13 residues. Germline V gene data show CDR1 as LGHDT and CDR2 as YNNKEL (reference sequence). CDR3 nucleotides: TGTGCCAGCAGCCCAGGGTACAGGGGGCAAGCTTTCTTT. Its protein product is CASSPGYRGQAFF.

J is TRBJ2-3 and V is TRBV7-9, with TRBD2 identical over 8 bases. Losses at the gene ends were 1 base for V and 4 bases for J; bases not matched to a gene: 7. This CDR3 is built from 16 residues. CDR1 and CDR2 (germline): SEHNR, FQNEAQ (reference sequence). In DNA form, the CDR3 reads TGTGCCAGCAGCTTAGGCCGCGGGGGGAGGGCAGATACGCAGTATTTT. Translated, it gives CASSLGRGGRADTQYF.

CDR3 protein: CASSVGHSTFYNEQFF. CDR3 DNA: TGTGCCAGCAGCGTAGGTCACAGCACATTCTACAATGAGCAGTTCTTC. The chain links TRBV9 to TRBJ2-1; D remains ambiguous. The CDR3 sequence is 16 residues long. The V end was cut by 0 bases, the J end by 3 bases, with 13 bases between. Germline assignment: CDR1 SGDLS and CDR2 YYNGEE.

The rearrangement links TRBV20-1 to TRBJ1-2; 7 positions match TRBD1. The length of the CDR3 is 12 residues. Germline assignment: CDR1 DFQATT and CDR2 SNEGSKA (reference sequence). Trimming took 3 bases from V and 10 from J; bases not matched to a gene: 8. Here the CDR3 reads CSASKRGLVYTF. The CDR3 coding sequence is TGCAGTGCTAGTAAAAGGGGGCTGGTCTACACCTTC.

In the case of this clone: The identical CDR3 is also encoded by other nucleotide sequences in the sample. V is TRBV11-2 and J is TRBJ2-1, with D maybe TRBD1 (5 bases). Germline V gives CDR1 SGHAT, CDR2 FQNNGV. V was pared by 1 base and J by 0 bases, with 10 bases between. CDR3 length equals 16 residues. This CDR3 reads CASSLGGASSYNEQFF. CDR3 nucleotide sequence: TGTGCCAGCAGCTTAGGGGGCGCTAGCTCCTACAATGAGCAGTTCTTC.

The chain links TRBV7-9 to TRBJ1-6, with TRBD1 identical over 7 bases. This CDR3 is built from 17 residues. Trimming cost V 4 bases and J 9 bases; bases outside gene matches: 15. Germline lookup yields CDR1 SEHNR and CDR2 FQNEAQ (reference sequence). DNA of the CDR3: TGTGCCAGCAGCTGGGGTCGACAGGGCCGTCTCGGTTCACCCCTCCACTTT. Its translation: CASSWGRQGRLGSPLHF. The entire variable domain, with the rest obtained from reference TRBV7-9 and TRBJ1-6, is as follows: DTGVSQNPRHKITKRGQNVTFRCDPISEHNRLYWYRQTLGQGPEFLTYFQNEAQLEKSRLLSDRFSAERPKGSFSTLEIQRTEQGDSAMYLCASSWGRQGRLGSPLHFGNGTRLTVT.

V and J are TRBV30 and TRBJ1-4, with D uncertain. Trimming left V 3 bases short and J 5 bases short, with 4 bases between. The CDR3 spans 11 residues. Germline lookup yields CDR1 GTSNPN and CDR2 SVGIG (reference sequence). This CDR3 reads CAWSPNEKLFF. CDR3 bases: TGTGCCTGGAGCCCAAATGAAAAACTGTTTTTT.

The V call is TRBV4-1, the J call TRBJ1-6, with D maybe TRBD1 (5 bases). The germline gives CDR1 MGHRA, CDR2 YSYEKL. V was clipped by 0 bases and J by 13 bases, with 16 bases between them. CDR3 length equals 15 residues. The CDR3 loop is CASSQDHRGAVPLHF. For the CDR3, the DNA is TGCGCCAGCAGCCAAGATCATAGGGGTGCCGTCCCCCTCCACTTT.

V usage is TRBV5-1 and J usage is TRBJ2-4; 13 bases fit TRBD2. This CDR3 region has 17 residues. V gave up 4 bases and J gave up 8 bases; unmatched junction bases: 12. CDR1 and CDR2 from the germline V gene are SGHRS and YFSETQ. The CDR3 DNA reads TGCGCCAGCAGCCCAGTACTAGCGGGAGGGCCGGGGGACATTCAGTACTTC. It specifies CASSPVLAGGPGDIQYF.

This clone was recorded many times. V gene TRBV6-1 combines with J gene TRBJ1-1; D is undetermined. The germline V gene has CDR1 MNHNS and CDR2 SASEGT. Trimming pared 2 bases from V and 2 bases from J, leaving 18 bases between. The CDR3 has 17 amino acids. The CDR3 sequence is CASSEPDHIYLNTEAFF. For the CDR3, the DNA is TGTGCCAGCAGTGAACCCGACCACATTTACCTTAACACTGAAGCTTTCTTT.

This chain joins TRBV24-1 and TRBJ1-5, with D tentatively TRBD1 (5 bases). This CDR3 has 16 amino acids. Germline values: CDR1 KGHDR, CDR2 SFDVKD. Trimming pared 1 base from V and 2 bases from J, leaving 11 bases between. CDR3 nucleotides: TGTGCCACCAGTGATTTAGCGGGGGTAGGCAATCAGCCCCAGCATTTT. Its protein product is CATSDLAGVGNQPQHF.

The chain uses TRBV28 and TRBJ1-1, with TRBD1 identical over 8 bases. The CDR3 loop spans 13 amino acids. Germline V gene lookup returns CDR1 MDHEN and CDR2 SYDVKM. V gave up 6 bases and J gave up 7 bases; unmatched junction bases: 7. The CDR3 nucleotides read TGTGCCAGCAGGAAAACAGGGGGATTTGAAGCTTTCTTT. Its translation is CASRKTGGFEAFF. The full variable domain, in which reference TRBV28 and TRBJ1-1 provide the parts outside the CDR3, is DVKVTQSSRYLVKRTGEKVFLECVQDMDHENMFWYRQDPGLGLRLIYFSYDVKMKEKGDIPEGYSVSREKKERFSLILESASTNQTSMYLCASRKTGGFEAFFGQGTRLTVV.

The chain uses TRBV11-2 and TRBJ2-7; weak D call: TRBD1 (6 bases). Germline loops: CDR1 SGHAT, CDR2 FQNNGV. With 5 bases removed from V and 3 bases from J, the gap between germline ends came to 14 bases. The CDR3 has 14 amino acids. CDR3 in amino acids: CASSQDSWSYEQYF. CDR3 bases: TGTGCCAGCAGCCAGGACAGTTGGAGCTACGAGCAGTACTTC.

This clone was recorded only once. This chain uses TRBV6-2 or TRBV6-3 with TRBJ2-7, with D perhaps assigned TRBD1 or TRBD2 (5 bases each). Germline V lookup: CDR1 MNHEY, CDR2 SVGEGT. The V end lost 5 bases, the J end lost 2 bases, and 10 bases lay between the germline ends. The CDR3 runs 13 residues. The CDR3 is CASSRPGPYEQYF. The DNA for the CDR3 is TGTGCCAGCAGTCGACCGGGACCCTACGAGCAGTACTTC.

The chain employs TRBV5-1 and TRBJ2-2, with TRBD1 as a possible D gene (6 bases). This CDR3 has 13 residues. Germline V CDR1 and CDR2: SGHRS, YFSETQ. V was cut by 2 bases and J by 7 bases, with 9 bases left in between. CDR3 in DNA: TGCGCCAGCAGCTTTCAGGGGCACGGGGAGCTGTTTTTT. Its protein product is CASSFQGHGELFF.

About this clone: At one end, the junction sequence differs from germline, possibly due to a read error. Other DNA sequences of this sample code for an identical CDR3. The V call is TRBV7-2, the J call TRBJ2-1, with 9 bases fitting TRBD2. The CDR3 runs 15 residues. Germline CDR1 reads SGHTA; CDR2 reads FQGNSA. CDR3 in DNA: TGTGCCAGCAGCCTAGCGGGAAGGTCCTACAATGAGCAGTTCTTC. Protein: CASSLAGRSYNEQFF.

V and J are TRBV9 and TRBJ2-2, with D unclear. The CDR3 length is 18 residues. The germline gives CDR1 SGDLS, CDR2 YYNGEE. Trimming cost V 1 base and J 6 bases, with 22 bases left between them. CDR3 sequence: CASSVLPTSRSYSGELFF. CDR3 bases: TGTGCCAGCAGCGTACTTCCTACGTCCCGCTCCTACTCCGGGGAGCTGTTTTTT.

This clone appeared once. The V and J genes are TRBV12-5 and TRBJ1-1; D is uncertain. The CDR3 loop spans 15 amino acids. The germline V gene has CDR1 LGHNT and CDR2 FRNRAP. V gave up 2 bases and J gave up 4 bases, with 14 bases separating them. CDR3 bases: TGTGCTAGTGGTTTGACCCGTTCGATGGGCACTGAAGCTTTCTTT. Translation gives CASGLTRSMGTEAFF.

This rearrangement joins TRBV7-3 to TRBJ1-1; no clear D gene. The germline V gene has CDR1 SGHTA and CDR2 FQGTGA. V lost 1 base, J lost 0 bases, and 6 bases lay in between. The CDR3 is made up of 14 amino acids. CDR3 residues: CASSLNSVNTEAFF. In DNA form, the CDR3 reads TGTGCCAGCAGCTTAAACTCAGTGAACACTGAAGCTTTCTTT.

The chain employs TRBV7-8 and TRBJ2-1; 8 bases fit TRBD2. V was clipped by 0 bases and J by 6 bases; unmatched bases: 4. The germline CDR1 and CDR2 sequences are SGHVS and FQNEAQ. The CDR3 is 15 amino acids. CDR3 DNA sequence: TGTGCCAGCAGCTTAGCGGCGGGAGGTGGCAATGAGCAGTTCTTC. It is translated as CASSLAAGGGNEQFF.

The rearrangement links TRBV7-2 to TRBJ2-1; TRBD2 matches at 10 bases. The germline V gene has CDR1 SGHTA and CDR2 FQGNSA. V shed 2 bases, J shed 0 bases, and the junction held 10 bases outside the gene matches. This CDR3 has 19 residues. Here the CDR3 reads CASSLWTSGAWGSYNEQFF. The CDR3, as DNA: TGTGCCAGCAGCTTATGGACTAGCGGCGCCTGGGGCTCCTACAATGAGCAGTTCTTC.